The 11 T cell receptor beta chains given below trace back to one sample, sequenced in a study of cytomegalovirus exposure and HLA in healthy donors. Primers for the PCR totalled 60 Vbeta and 13 Jbeta. The assay was immunoSEQ multiplex PCR, and TCRdb's table has in-frame clones only and misses some. The table shows over 85,000 clones, with approximately 82% occurring only once. The sample comprised PBMCs. The source is a man younger than 45 in good health and CMV-seropositive.

The rearrangement joins TRBV13 to TRBJ2-7; TRBD1 matches at 7 bases. The CDR3 consists of 14 residues. V shed 5 bases, J shed 3 bases, and the junction held 7 bases outside the gene matches. Germline CDR1 is PRHDT and CDR2 is FYEKMQ (reference sequence). The CDR3 bases are TGTGCCAGCAGCCCCCCCGGGACAGTCTACGAGCAGTACTTC. Translating gives CASSPPGTVYEQYF.

V is TRBV7-2 and J is TRBJ2-7; D gene uncertain. The CDR3 consists of 13 residues. CDR1 SGHTA and CDR2 FQGNSA come from the germline V gene. V was shortened by 3 bases and J by 3 bases, with 9 bases between the two germline ends. CDR3 DNA: TGTGCCAGCAGCTTTACTACCAACTACGAGCAGTACTTC. It specifies CASSFTTNYEQYF. Variable domain in full (rest from reference TRBV7-2 and TRBJ2-7): GAGVSQSPSNKVTEKGKDVELRCDPISGHTALYWYRQSLGQGLEFLIYFQGNSAPDKSGLPSDRFSAERTGGSVSTLTIQRTQQEDSAVYLCASSFTTNYEQYFGPGTRLTVT.

This clone showed up just once. The genes are TRBV7-9 and TRBJ2-7; TRBD2 agrees at 7 bases. The CDR3 is made up of 13 amino acids. Germline trimming cut 0 bases from V and 7 bases from J; bases unmatched to any gene: 3. Germline CDR1 SEHNR, CDR2 FQNEAQ (reference sequence). The CDR3 nucleotides read TGTGCCAGCAGCTTAGCGCGGGGGAGGGAGCAGTACTTC. This codes for CASSLARGREQYF.

The CDR3 region is CASTLTGGGNQPQHF. The CDR3 DNA reads TGTGCCAGCACCTTGACAGGGGGTGGCAATCAGCCCCAGCATTTT. The chain has TRBV2 and TRBJ1-5, with TRBD1 identical over 9 bases. This CDR3 has 15 residues. Germline CDR1 and CDR2: SNHLY and FYNNEI. The ends lost 7 bases at V and 2 bases at J; junction bases unmatched: 6.

The rearrangement links TRBV7-6 to TRBJ2-1; TRBD2 agrees at 7 bases. The CDR3 has 15 residues. The V gene's germline CDR1 is SGHVS and CDR2 FNYEAQ. The ends lost 2 bases at V and 7 bases at J; junction bases unmatched: 8. The CDR3 protein is CASSLREYGGNEQFF. For the CDR3, the DNA is TGTGCCAGCAGCTTAAGGGAGTACGGGGGGAATGAGCAGTTCTTC.

The J gene is TRBJ2-1, the V gene TRBV6-6; 10 positions match TRBD1. Trimming took 3 bases from V and 2 from J; bases not matched to a gene: 4. CDR1 MNHNY and CDR2 SVGAGI come from the germline V gene (reference sequence). The CDR3 extends over 16 amino acids. CDR3 sequence (DNA): TGTGCCAGCAGTTATCCGGGACAGGGGACCTACAATGAGCAGTTCTTC. It codes for CASSYPGQGTYNEQFF.

The table lists this clone with a count of one. The chain employs TRBV19 and TRBJ1-5; possibly TRBD1 for D (5 bases). V lost 5 bases, J lost 6 bases, and 11 bases lay in between. Germline CDR1 is LNHDA and CDR2 is SQIVND (reference sequence). The CDR3 contains 13 residues. CDR3 amino acids: CASSAQGSQPQHF. DNA of the CDR3: TGTGCCAGTAGTGCCCAGGGAAGTCAGCCCCAGCATTTT.

The sample holds one count of this clone. V and J are TRBV6-5 and TRBJ1-1; the D gene is possibly TRBD1 (5 bases). The V end lost 2 bases, the J end lost 3 bases, and 10 bases lay between the germline ends. From germline, CDR1 is MNHEY and CDR2 SVGAGI. The CDR3 covers 14 residues. CDR3 DNA sequence: TGTGCCAGCAGTTACGGAACAGGCGACACTGAAGCTTTCTTT. It yields the protein CASSYGTGDTEAFF.

This chain joins TRBV27 and TRBJ1-4; D not certain. This CDR3 region has 11 residues. V lost 6 bases and J lost 4, with 3 bases in between. From germline, CDR1 is MNHEY and CDR2 SMNVEV (reference sequence). In DNA, the CDR3 is TGTGCCAGCAGGTATAATGAAAAACTGTTTTTT. Amino acids: CASRYNEKLFF.

The V and J genes are TRBV27 and TRBJ2-5; 7 bases map to TRBD1. CDR3 length equals 14 residues. Germline CDR1 is MNHEY and CDR2 is SMNVEV (reference sequence). The J segment lost 5 bases and the V segment lost 6 bases, leaving 9 bases of the junction unmatched. The CDR3 DNA reads TGTGCCAGCAGCCACCAGGGGGTTGGGGAGACCCAGTACTTC. Translated, it gives CASSHQGVGETQYF.

The chain links TRBV14 to TRBJ1-3, with TRBD1 matching 7 bases. Losses at the gene ends were 1 base for V and 1 base for J; bases not matched to a gene: 4. The length of the CDR3 is 16 residues. Per germline, CDR1 SGHDN and CDR2 FVKESK. CDR3 DNA: TGTGCCAGCAGCCAAGTGGCAGGGGGATCTGGAAACACCATATATTTT. This sequence encodes CASSQVAGGSGNTIYF.